This T cell receptor (beta chain) was found in a study of cytomegalovirus exposure and HLA in healthy donors. The CDR3 extends over 18 amino acids. CDR1 is SGHRS, CDR2 YFSETQ, per germline. Germline trimming cut 4 bases from V and 3 bases from J; bases unmatched to any gene: 16. Libraries were prepared by immunoSEQ multiplex PCR; TCRdb keeps only in-frame clonotypes and omits some of them. The data show about 120,000 clones, about nine tenths seen once. The receptor comes from a man between 18 and 35 years old in good health and CMV-seropositive. This rearrangement joins TRBV5-1 to TRBJ1-5; 7 bases align to TRBD1. Sample: PBMCs. The CDR3 sequence: CASSPQPTGRFANQPQHF. As DNA, the CDR3 is TGCGCCAGCAGCCCACAACCGACAGGGCGGTTTGCCAATCAGCCCCAGCATTTT.